What follows describes a single T cell receptor beta chain. This specimen includes other DNA sequences encoding the same CDR3. The entry originates in a study of blood T cell repertoires in COVID-19. Overall study: Spain, Italy and the United States supplied samples that represented acute and convalescent COVID-19. From T cells, B-cell-depleted T cells, or PBMCs came the material, which was cDNA or gDNA.

The CDR3 has 13 amino acids. Germline V lookup: CDR1 SGHTA, CDR2 FQGTGA. The trim removed 4 bases at V and 3 bases at J, leaving 2 bases unmatched. Methods used by the authors: Reference gene primers were amplified, and this amplification served to estimate nucleated cell counts. The table came from immunoSEQ multiplex PCR; TCRdb's copy has only in-frame clones and leaves some out. That table furnishes V, J and clone size, whereas the DNA furnished D and trimming. The sample lists approximately 210,000 clones; approximately 79% were seen once. Sequencing was carried out using peripheral blood. The sequence came from a human donor in a cohort sampled during active COVID-19. V usage is TRBV7-3 and J usage is TRBJ1-1; 7 bases agree with TRBD1. CDR3 nucleotide sequence: TGTGCCAGCAGCTCCGACAGGGACACTGAAGCTTTCTTT. It specifies CASSSDRDTEAFF.